Presented here are 26 T cell receptor beta chains from one specimen sequenced in a study of Ad26.COV2.S vaccination and SARS-CoV-2 variants. Sample treatment: some 19 received Ad26.COV2.S at low or high dose, single or two shots; several received placebo; per-sample allocation not given. Sampling was performed 63 days after the first vaccine or placebo injection. Sequencing was performed with immunoSEQ multiplex PCR; in TCRdb, only in-frame clones are kept and a portion is missing. The sample records 350,000 to 450,000 clones, about nine tenths being singletons. Sequenced here: peripheral blood, sampled in a trial of Ad26.COV2.S vaccine versus placebo. These receptors came from a person between 18 and 59 years old who received the Ad26.COV2.S COVID-19 vaccine or a placebo.

This chain joins TRBV30 and TRBJ1-2, with D uncertain. V was trimmed by 2 bases and J by 0 bases, leaving 16 bases between them. Germline V gene data show CDR1 as GTSNPN and CDR2 as SVGIG (reference sequence). This CDR3 contains 16 residues. The CDR3 bases are TGTGCCTGGAGTCCAGCGTCAACTCTTACTAACTATGGCTACACCTTC. Its protein is CAWSPASTLTNYGYTF.

The chain uses TRBV27 and TRBJ2-7, with D unresolved. Between the trimmed V and J ends, which lost 3 bases and 1 base, there was a span of 13 bases. The CDR3 has 15 amino acids. CDR1 and CDR2 (germline): MNHEY, SMNVEV (reference sequence). CDR3 nucleotides: TGTGCCAGCAGTTTTTTGTACAGCACATCCTACGAGCAGTACTTC. Its translation is CASSFLYSTSYEQYF.

V is TRBV11-2 and J is TRBJ2-3, with 10 bases fitting TRBD2. This CDR3 spans 15 amino acids. CDR1 SGHAT and CDR2 FQNNGV come from the germline V gene. V lost 3 bases, J lost 2 bases, and 2 bases stayed unmatched. The CDR3 sequence is CASSFTSGVTDTQYF. The CDR3 bases are TGTGCCAGCAGCTTCACTAGCGGGGTCACAGATACGCAGTATTTT.

This clone was picked up one time. This chain joins TRBV13 and TRBJ2-7; D tentatively reads TRBD1 or TRBD2 (5 bases each). Trimming left V 8 bases short and J 2 bases short, with 16 bases between. The CDR3 is 14 residues long. The germline V gene has CDR1 PRHDT and CDR2 FYEKMQ (reference sequence). The CDR3 DNA reads TGTGCCAGCTCCCGCCGGGGCACCGCCTACGAGCAGTACTTC. Its protein is CASSRRGTAYEQYF.

The chain uses TRBV27 and TRBJ1-5, with 8 bases lining up with TRBD1. This CDR3 region has 15 residues. Germline CDR1 and CDR2: MNHEY and SMNVEV (reference sequence). Unmatched junction bases numbered 4, after V lost 1 base and J lost 5 bases. The CDR3 DNA reads TGTGCCAGCAGTTTATACAGGGGGGGGGATCAGCCCCAGCATTTT. It codes for CASSLYRGGDQPQHF.

The V and J genes are TRBV5-6 and TRBJ2-7, with a weak D call TRBD2 (5 bases). The CDR3 contains 14 residues. The ends were cut back, 1 base at V and 2 bases at J, with 10 bases in the middle. Germline V gives CDR1 SGHDT, CDR2 YYEEEE. CDR3 sequence reads: CASSLLAVPYEQYF. In DNA, the CDR3 is TGTGCCAGCAGCTTGCTAGCTGTTCCCTACGAGCAGTACTTC. The entire variable domain, with the rest obtained from reference TRBV5-6 and TRBJ2-7, is as follows: DAGVTQSPTHLIKTRGQQVTLRCSPKSGHDTVSWYQQALGQGPQFIFQYYEEEERQRGNFPDRFSGHQFPNYSSELNVNALLLGDSALYLCASSLLAVPYEQYFGPGTRLTVT.

The gene calls are TRBV18 and TRBJ2-3; the match to TRBD2 covers 10 bases. The V segment lost 2 bases and the J segment 2 bases; nucleotides outside the gene matches: 4. The CDR3 is made up of 16 amino acids. Germline CDR1 and CDR2: KGHSH and LQKENI. CDR3 sequence (DNA): TGTGCCAGCTCACCAGCCGGGACTAGCGTCACAGATACGCAGTATTTT. Protein product: CASSPAGTSVTDTQYF.

The chain has TRBV15 and TRBJ1-1; the D gene is possibly TRBD1 (5 bases). This CDR3 spans 18 amino acids. The V and J ends lost 3 bases and 0 bases respectively, with 20 bases between them. Germline V gives CDR1 LNHNV, CDR2 YYDKDF (reference sequence). CDR3 protein: CATSRGTIIGSMNTEAFF. CDR3 DNA: TGTGCCACCAGCAGGGGGACCATCATAGGGTCTATGAACACTGAAGCTTTCTTT.

V is TRBV7-2 and J is TRBJ2-7, with D maybe TRBD1 (6 bases). There are 16 residues in the CDR3. Trimming took 5 bases from V and 1 from J, leaving 18 bases between them. CDR1 is SGHTA and CDR2 is FQGNSA in the germline V gene. CDR3 protein: CASSDPHRENSYEQYF. The CDR3 DNA reads as TGTGCCAGCAGCGACCCACACAGGGAAAATTCCTACGAGCAGTACTTC.

The CDR3 DNA is TGTGCCTGGAACATAAGACAGGGTACTGAAGCTTTCTTT. This translates into CAWNIRQGTEAFF. J is TRBJ1-1 and V is TRBV30; TRBD1 agrees at 7 bases. CDR3 size: 13 residues. CDR1 and CDR2 (germline): GTSNPN, SVGIG (reference sequence). Trimming cost V 4 bases and J 5 bases; bases outside gene matches: 7.

V and J are TRBV7-9 and TRBJ2-3; D may be TRBD2 (7 bases). Trimming cost V 6 bases and J 2 bases, with 15 bases left between them. This CDR3 is 15 amino acids long. Germline CDR1 and CDR2: SEHNR and FQNEAQ (reference sequence). CDR3 sequence (DNA): TGTGCCAGCAGATTTCTAGGGGGGGCCACAGATACGCAGTATTTT. Encoded protein: CASRFLGGATDTQYF.

Notes on this clone: Other nucleotide sequences in the sample specify the same CDR3. The V gene is TRBV6-5, the J gene TRBJ1-2; D is perhaps TRBD1 (5 bases). The CDR3 length is 13 residues. The germline gives CDR1 MNHEY, CDR2 SVGAGI. Trimming took off 2 bases at V and 1 base at J, with 5 bases between the two ends. CDR3 region: CASSYGGNYGYTF. The CDR3 DNA reads TGTGCCAGCAGTTACGGGGGTAACTATGGCTACACCTTC.

V usage is TRBV6-5 and J usage is TRBJ1-1; D possibly corresponds to TRBD1 (6 bases). The CDR3 sequence is 14 residues long. V was cut by 4 bases and J by 4 bases, with 13 bases left in between. From germline, CDR1 is MNHEY and CDR2 SVGAGI. The CDR3 nucleotides are TGTGCCAGCAGTTTATCCGGACAGCTCACTGAAGCTTTCTTT. It is translated as CASSLSGQLTEAFF.

The V and J genes are TRBV4-2 and TRBJ2-7; D possibly corresponds to TRBD1 (5 bases). The CDR3 runs 15 residues. The V and J ends lost 2 bases and 3 bases respectively, with 14 bases between them. The germline CDR1 and CDR2 sequences are LGHNA and YNFKEQ. The CDR3 reads CASSQLSSRDYEQYF. The CDR3 nucleotides are TGTGCCAGCAGCCAACTTTCGTCCAGGGACTACGAGCAGTACTTC.

The chain has TRBV19 and TRBJ2-1, with D perhaps assigned TRBD1 or TRBD2 (5 bases each). Trimming pared 3 bases from V and 1 base from J, leaving 7 bases between. Germline loops: CDR1 LNHDA, CDR2 SQIVND (reference sequence). CDR3 size: 14 residues. The CDR3 DNA is TGTGCCAGTAGTATGGGGGAATCCTACAATGAGCAGTTCTTC. It yields the protein CASSMGESYNEQFF.

This clone was observed once. The V gene is TRBV6-2 or TRBV6-3, the J gene TRBJ2-7, with D tentatively TRBD1 or TRBD2 (5 bases each). Deletions cut 4 bases from V and 2 bases from J, with 9 bases between. The CDR3 is 13 amino acids. In germline, CDR1 is MNHEY, CDR2 SVGEGT. The CDR3 here is CASSSGPTYEQYF. The CDR3, as DNA: TGTGCCAGCAGTTCGGGACCGACCTACGAGCAGTACTTC.

This clone came up a few times. The chain is built from TRBV30 and TRBJ1-6; a possible D gene is TRBD1 (5 bases). The CDR3 is 14 amino acids. The V and J ends lost 0 bases and 3 bases respectively, with 6 bases between them. Per the germline V gene, CDR1 is GTSNPN and CDR2 is SVGIG (reference sequence). In DNA, the CDR3 is TGTGCCTGGAGTGTCAGGGTCTATAATTCACCCCTCCACTTT. Amino acid sequence: CAWSVRVYNSPLHF.

This chain links TRBV5-1 with TRBJ1-3, with a possible D match to TRBD1 (5 bases). Trimming left V 1 base short and J 0 bases short, with 11 bases between. The CDR3 totals 16 residues. Looked up from germline, CDR1 is SGHRS and CDR2 is YFSETQ. CDR3 residues: CASSLTPRDSGNTIYF. DNA of the CDR3: TGCGCCAGCAGCTTGACTCCCAGGGACTCTGGAAACACCATATATTTT.

The chain combines TRBV5-6 with TRBJ2-2; possible D gene TRBD2, 5 bases. V dropped 4 bases and J dropped 5 bases, with 15 bases sitting between them. Germline CDR1 is SGHDT and CDR2 is YYEEEE. The CDR3 sequence is 15 residues long. In nucleotides, the CDR3 is TGTGCCAGCAGCGCCACCGGGGTGGTAACCGGGGAGCTGTTTTTT. As protein: CASSATGVVTGELFF.

In the case of this clone: Other DNA sequences within the sample encode an identical CDR3. The chain employs TRBV5-4 and TRBJ2-3; D is undetermined. Germline V CDR1 and CDR2: SGHNT, YYREEE (reference sequence). V lost 0 bases and J 5 bases, leaving 1 base between the germline ends. CDR3 length equals 11 residues. The CDR3 nucleotides are TGTGCCAGCAGCTTGGGAGATACGCAGTATTTT. It yields the protein CASSLGDTQYF. Full variable domain (missing parts from reference TRBV5-4 and TRBJ2-3): ETGVTQSPTHLIKTRGQQVTLRCSSQSGHNTVSWYQQALGQGPQFIFQYYREEENGRGNFPPRFSGLQFPNYSSELNVNALELDDSALYLCASSLGDTQYFGPGTRLTVL.

The rearrangement links TRBV5-1 to TRBJ1-4; no reliable D call. The germline CDR1 and CDR2 sequences are SGHRS and YFSETQ. The CDR3 is 13 residues long. The V and J ends lost 0 bases and 3 bases respectively, with 3 bases between them. Here the CDR3 reads CASSLGSNEKLFF. CDR3 bases: TGCGCCAGCAGCTTGGGGTCTAATGAAAAACTGTTTTTT.

The V call is TRBV9, the J call TRBJ1-1; no firm D call. From germline, CDR1 is SGDLS and CDR2 YYNGEE. This CDR3 is built from 14 residues. V was trimmed by 7 bases and J by 1 base, leaving 14 bases between them. CDR3 nucleotides: TGTGCCAGCGGAGCGCTGACAACGAACACTGAAGCTTTCTTT. Amino acid sequence: CASGALTTNTEAFF.

The chain is built from TRBV5-1 and TRBJ2-2; D perhaps matches TRBD1 (6 bases). Trimming took 3 bases from V and 4 from J, leaving 16 bases between them. The length of the CDR3 is 16 residues. Germline values: CDR1 SGHRS, CDR2 YFSETQ. The CDR3 sequence: CASSSGQTISTGELFF. The CDR3 DNA is TGCGCCAGCAGCTCAGGACAGACGATCAGCACCGGGGAGCTGTTTTTT.

The gene calls are TRBV5-1 and TRBJ2-2; D is ambiguous. Per germline, CDR1 SGHRS and CDR2 YFSETQ. V was trimmed by 0 bases and J by 5 bases, leaving 11 bases between them. The CDR3 consists of 15 residues. The CDR3 is CASSLGWVITGELFF. The DNA of the CDR3 is TGCGCCAGCAGCTTGGGATGGGTGATAACCGGGGAGCTGTTTTTT. The whole variable domain, remainder taken from reference TRBV5-1 and TRBJ2-2, is KAGVTQTPRYLIKTRGQQVTLSCSPISGHRSVSWYQQTPGQGLQFLFEYFSETQRNKGNFPGRFSGRQFSNSRSEMNVSTLELGDSALYLCASSLGWVITGELFFGEGSRLTVL.

V is TRBV2 and J is TRBJ2-7; 7 bases are shared with TRBD2. The CDR3 has 16 amino acids. V shed 3 bases, J shed 2 bases, and the junction held 10 bases outside the gene matches. In germline, CDR1 is SNHLY, CDR2 FYNNEI. Here the CDR3 reads CASSEGLTLIPYEQYF. CDR3 bases: TGTGCCAGCAGTGAGGGACTAACCCTAATTCCCTACGAGCAGTACTTC.

V usage is TRBV7-8 and J usage is TRBJ1-2; TRBD1 matches at 7 bases. There are 15 residues in the CDR3. In germline, CDR1 is SGHVS, CDR2 FQNEAQ. After removal of 0 bases from V and 1 base from J, the junction contained 2 bases not matched to a gene. Here the CDR3 reads CASSLARGLNYGYTF. Written as DNA, the CDR3 is TGTGCCAGCAGCTTAGCTAGGGGGCTTAACTATGGCTACACCTTC.